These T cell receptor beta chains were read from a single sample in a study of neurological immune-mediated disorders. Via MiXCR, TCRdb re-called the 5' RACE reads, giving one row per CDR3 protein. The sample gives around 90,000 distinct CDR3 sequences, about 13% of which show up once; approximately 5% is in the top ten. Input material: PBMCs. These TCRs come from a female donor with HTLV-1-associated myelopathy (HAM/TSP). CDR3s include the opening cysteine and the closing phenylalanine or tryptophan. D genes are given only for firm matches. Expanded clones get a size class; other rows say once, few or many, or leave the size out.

DNA: TGCAGTGCTAGTGGACAGGTCCAATCGGTGCGCGAGCAGTACTTC; CDR3: CSASGQVQSVREQYF; size: .; J: TRBJ2-7; D: TRBD1; V: TRBV20-1
DNA: TGTGCCAGCAGCTCCCCAGAGAACAATGAGCAGTTCTTC; CDR3: CASSSPENNEQFF; size: many; J: TRBJ2-1; D: .; V: TRBV5-5
DNA: TGCGCCAGCAGCTTGGATGGAACTCAAGAGACCCAGTACTTC; CDR3: CASSLDGTQETQYF; size: many; J: TRBJ2-5; D: .; V: TRBV5-1
DNA: TGCGCCAGCAGGAGTATCTCGAACACCGGGGAGCTGTTTTTT; CDR3: CASRSISNTGELFF; size: many; J: TRBJ2-2; D: .; V: TRBV5-1
DNA: TGCGCCAGCAGTCGCCAGGGTTACACAGATACGCAGTATTTT; CDR3: CASSRQGYTDTQYF; size: many; J: TRBJ2-3; D: .; V: TRBV5-1
DNA: TGTGCCAGCAGTTTAAGGCGTGGGGGGCTGGCTGAAGCTTTCTTT; CDR3: CASSLRRGGLAEAFF; size: few; J: TRBJ1-1; D: .; V: TRBV28
DNA: TGTGCCAGCAGTGCCATAAAAACGGGACAGGAGAATAATTCACCCCTCCACTTT; CDR3: CASSAIKTGQENNSPLHF; size: many; J: TRBJ1-6; D: TRBD1; V: TRBV28
DNA: TGCGCCAGCAGCGATCCTAGCGGGGGCTCGAACACCGGGGAGCTGTTTTTT; CDR3: CASSDPSGGSNTGELFF; size: many; J: TRBJ2-2; D: TRBD2; V: TRBV5-1
DNA: TGTACCAGCAGCTCGGGACTCTATGGCTACACCTTC; CDR3: CTSSSGLYGYTF; size: many; J: TRBJ1-2; D: .; V: TRBV9
DNA: TGTGCCAGCAGCGACTCCGGGGGCGCATACAGCCTTGAAGCTTTCTTT; CDR3: CASSDSGGAYSLEAFF; size: many; J: TRBJ1-1; D: .; V: TRBV6-5
DNA: TGCGCCAGCAGCCTTACTAGCGGGGGCTCCTACGAGCAGTACTTC; CDR3: CASSLTSGGSYEQYF; size: many; J: TRBJ2-7; D: TRBD2; V: TRBV5-1
DNA: TGTGCCAGCAGCAGGACAGGGAACACAGATACGCAGTATTTT; CDR3: CASSRTGNTDTQYF; size: many; J: TRBJ2-3; D: TRBD1; V: TRBV7-3
DNA: TGTGCCAGCAGCCCTGGAGCGGGTGGCTACACCTTC; CDR3: CASSPGAGGYTF; size: many; J: TRBJ1-2; D: .; V: TRBV6-2/TRBV6-3
DNA: TGTGCTACCAGCAGAGATTCGGGGGAGCCCACAGATACGCAGTATTTT; CDR3: CATSRDSGEPTDTQYF; size: many; J: TRBJ2-3; D: .; V: TRBV15
DNA: TGCGCCAGCAGCCCCCCATGGGACAGCGTCTATTCACCCCTCCACTTT; CDR3: CASSPPWDSVYSPLHF; size: many; J: TRBJ1-6; D: TRBD1; V: TRBV4-1
DNA: TGTGCCAGCAGCGAAGCAGCCTCCTATAATTCACCCCTCCACTTT; CDR3: CASSEAASYNSPLHF; size: many; J: TRBJ1-6; D: .; V: TRBV12-3/TRBV12-4
DNA: TGTACCAGCAGCGCCGCGGGGACAGGGTACAATCAGCCCCAGCATTTT; CDR3: CTSSAAGTGYNQPQHF; size: .; J: TRBJ1-5; D: TRBD1; V: TRBV28
DNA: TGCAGTGCTAGAGATTCCCCTATCCTGAGGATGAACACTGAAGCTTTCTTT; CDR3: CSARDSPILRMNTEAFF; size: many; J: TRBJ1-1; D: .; V: TRBV20-1
DNA: TGTGCCAGCAGCTCGCTCTTTGCCGACGGGAACACTGAAGCTTTCTTT; CDR3: CASSSLFADGNTEAFF; size: many; J: TRBJ1-1; D: .; V: TRBV5-5
DNA: TGTGCCAGCAGTGGACTAGCGGGGAGCACCGGGGAGCTGTTTTTT; CDR3: CASSGLAGSTGELFF; size: many; J: TRBJ2-2; D: TRBD2; V: TRBV2
DNA: TGCAGTGCTAGACCCCAGGAGCACAGGGTCTACGAGCAGTACTTC; CDR3: CSARPQEHRVYEQYF; size: many; J: TRBJ2-7; D: .; V: TRBV20-1
DNA: TGTGCCAGCAGCTTAGCTGTGGGACTAGCGGAGTACACAGATACGCAGTATTTT; CDR3: CASSLAVGLAEYTDTQYF; size: .; J: TRBJ2-3; D: TRBD2; V: TRBV7-9
DNA: TGCAGTGCTAGAGGGGGGGGGGGCCTACGAGAGACCCAGTACTTC; CDR3: CSARGGGGLRETQYF; size: many; J: TRBJ2-5; D: .; V: TRBV20-1
DNA: TGCGCCAGCAGCTTGGACCCTCACATTCAGTACTTC; CDR3: CASSLDPHIQYF; size: many; J: TRBJ2-4; D: .; V: TRBV5-1
DNA: TGCAGCGTTCAGATCGGGCAACAAGACTATGGCTACACCTTC; CDR3: CSVQIGQQDYGYTF; size: .; J: TRBJ1-2; D: .; V: TRBV29-1
DNA: TGCGCCAGCAGCTCAGGGCGGGGGGGGAGCACAGATACGCAGTATTTT; CDR3: CASSSGRGGSTDTQYF; size: many; J: TRBJ2-3; D: TRBD2; V: TRBV5-1
DNA: TGTGCCACCAGTGATTCGAGGCCACTTGACACCGGGGAGCTGTTTTTT; CDR3: CATSDSRPLDTGELFF; size: many; J: TRBJ2-2; D: .; V: TRBV24-1
DNA: TGTGCCAGCAGCTTAGAGTATTCGACAGGGAGAAAAGAGACCCAGTACTTC; CDR3: CASSLEYSTGRKETQYF; size: many; J: TRBJ2-5; D: TRBD1; V: TRBV7-8
DNA: TGCGCCAGCAGCAGAACCTCTAGCGGGGGGGATAACTATGAGCAGTTCTTC; CDR3: CASSRTSSGGDNYEQFF; size: once; J: TRBJ2-1; D: TRBD2; V: TRBV5-1
DNA: TGTGCCAGCAGTTTGTCAACCAGGTCCTACGAGCAGTACTTC; CDR3: CASSLSTRSYEQYF; size: few; J: TRBJ2-7; D: .; V: TRBV12-3/TRBV12-4